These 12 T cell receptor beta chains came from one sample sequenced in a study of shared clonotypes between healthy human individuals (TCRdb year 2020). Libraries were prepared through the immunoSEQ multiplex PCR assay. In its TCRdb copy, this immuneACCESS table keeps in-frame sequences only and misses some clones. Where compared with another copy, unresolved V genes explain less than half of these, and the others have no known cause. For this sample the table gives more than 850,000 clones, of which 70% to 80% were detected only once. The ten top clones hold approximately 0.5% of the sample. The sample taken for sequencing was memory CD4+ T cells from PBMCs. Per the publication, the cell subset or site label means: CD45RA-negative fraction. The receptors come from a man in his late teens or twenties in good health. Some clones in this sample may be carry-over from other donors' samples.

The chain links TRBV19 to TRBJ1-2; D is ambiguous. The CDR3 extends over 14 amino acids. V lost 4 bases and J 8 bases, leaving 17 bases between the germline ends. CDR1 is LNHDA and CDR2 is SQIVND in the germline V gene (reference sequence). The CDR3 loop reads CASSTVPGFGGYTF. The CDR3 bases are TGTGCCAGTAGTACCGTACCGGGCTTCGGGGGCTACACCTTC.

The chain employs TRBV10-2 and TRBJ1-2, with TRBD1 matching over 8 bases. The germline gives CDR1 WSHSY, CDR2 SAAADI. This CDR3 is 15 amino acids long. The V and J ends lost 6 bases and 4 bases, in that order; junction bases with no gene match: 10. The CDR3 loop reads CASRAFGQGGYGYTF. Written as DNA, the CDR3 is TGCGCCAGCAGGGCCTTCGGACAGGGAGGCTATGGCTACACCTTC.

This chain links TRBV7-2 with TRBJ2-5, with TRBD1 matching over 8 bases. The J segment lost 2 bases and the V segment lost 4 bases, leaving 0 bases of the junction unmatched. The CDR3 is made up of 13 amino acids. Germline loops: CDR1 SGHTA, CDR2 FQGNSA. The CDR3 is CASSWDRQETQYF. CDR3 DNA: TGTGCCAGCAGCTGGGACAGGCAAGAGACCCAGTACTTC.

CDR3 DNA: TGCAGCGTTTTCTCATCAGGGAGGGAGACCCAGTACTTC. Translating it yields CSVFSSGRETQYF. This sequence joins TRBV29-1 and TRBJ2-5, with a possible D match to TRBD2 (6 bases). With 5 bases removed from V and 5 bases from J, the gap between germline ends came to 15 bases. Germline V lookup: CDR1 SQVTM, CDR2 ANQGSEA. The CDR3 sequence is 13 residues long.

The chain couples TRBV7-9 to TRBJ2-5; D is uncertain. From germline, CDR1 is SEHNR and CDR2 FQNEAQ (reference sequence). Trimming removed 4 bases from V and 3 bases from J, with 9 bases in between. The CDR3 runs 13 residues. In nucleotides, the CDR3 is TGTGCCAGCAGCTGGGGTCCTAAAGAGACCCAGTACTTC. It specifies CASSWGPKETQYF.

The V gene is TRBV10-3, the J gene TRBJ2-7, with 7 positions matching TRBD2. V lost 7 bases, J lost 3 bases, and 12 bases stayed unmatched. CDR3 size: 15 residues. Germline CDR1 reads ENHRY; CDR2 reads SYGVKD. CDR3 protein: CAITKEERGNYEQYF. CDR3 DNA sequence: TGTGCCATCACCAAAGAAGAGCGGGGAAACTACGAGCAGTACTTC.

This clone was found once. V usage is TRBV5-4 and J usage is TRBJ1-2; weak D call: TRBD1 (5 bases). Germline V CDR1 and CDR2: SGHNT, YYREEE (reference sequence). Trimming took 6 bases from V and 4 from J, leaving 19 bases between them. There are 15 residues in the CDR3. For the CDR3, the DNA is TGTGCCAGCACAAGTTTGGGACGGAGCCCCTATGGCTACACCTTC. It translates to CASTSLGRSPYGYTF.

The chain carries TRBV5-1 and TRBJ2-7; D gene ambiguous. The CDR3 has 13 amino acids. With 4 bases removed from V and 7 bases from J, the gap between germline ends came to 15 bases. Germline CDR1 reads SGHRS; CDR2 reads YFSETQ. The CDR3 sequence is CASSPEFAWEQYF. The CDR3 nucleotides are TGCGCCAGCAGCCCCGAATTCGCTTGGGAGCAGTACTTC.

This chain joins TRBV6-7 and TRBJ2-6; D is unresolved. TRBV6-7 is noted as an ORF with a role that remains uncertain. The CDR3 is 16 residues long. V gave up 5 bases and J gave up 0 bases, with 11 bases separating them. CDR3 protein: CASSHPNSSGANVLTF. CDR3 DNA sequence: TGTGCCAGCAGTCACCCAAACAGCTCTGGGGCCAACGTCCTGACTTTC.

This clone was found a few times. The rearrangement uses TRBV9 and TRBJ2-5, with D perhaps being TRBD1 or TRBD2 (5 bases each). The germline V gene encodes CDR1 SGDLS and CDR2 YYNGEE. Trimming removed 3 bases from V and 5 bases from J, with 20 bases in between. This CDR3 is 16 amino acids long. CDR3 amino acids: CASSATPGRPPETQYF. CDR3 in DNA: TGTGCCAGCAGCGCAACACCGGGACGACCTCCGGAGACCCAGTACTTC.

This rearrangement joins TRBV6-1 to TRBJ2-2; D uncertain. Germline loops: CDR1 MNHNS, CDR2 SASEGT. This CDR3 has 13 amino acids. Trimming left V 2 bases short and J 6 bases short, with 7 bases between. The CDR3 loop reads CASSESAAGELFF. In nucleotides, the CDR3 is TGTGCCAGCAGTGAATCTGCGGCCGGGGAGCTGTTTTTT.

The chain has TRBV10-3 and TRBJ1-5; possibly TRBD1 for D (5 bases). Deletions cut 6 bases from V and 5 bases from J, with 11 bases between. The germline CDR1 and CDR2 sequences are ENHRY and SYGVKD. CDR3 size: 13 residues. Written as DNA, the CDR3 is TGTGCCATCAGATCGGGGGGGGATCAGCCCCAGCATTTT. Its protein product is CAIRSGGDQPQHF.